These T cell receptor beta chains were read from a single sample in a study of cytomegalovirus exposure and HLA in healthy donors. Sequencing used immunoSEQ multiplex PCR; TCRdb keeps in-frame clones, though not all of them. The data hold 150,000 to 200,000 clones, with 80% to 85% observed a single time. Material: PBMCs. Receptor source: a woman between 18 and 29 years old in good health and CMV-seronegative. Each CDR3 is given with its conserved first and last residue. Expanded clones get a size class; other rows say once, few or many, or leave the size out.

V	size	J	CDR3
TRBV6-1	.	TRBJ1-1	CASSVIGGQNTEAFF
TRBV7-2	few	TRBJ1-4	CASNPTGFTEKLFF
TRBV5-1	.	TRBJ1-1	CASSNQGDTEAFF
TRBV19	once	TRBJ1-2	CASRKTGEANYGYTF
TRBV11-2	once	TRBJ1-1	CASSPTGFPMNTEAFF
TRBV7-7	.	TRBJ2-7	CASSLGQGIYEQYF
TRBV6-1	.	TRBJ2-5	CASRFGQQETQYF
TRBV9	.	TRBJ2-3	CASSAFSRGDTQYF
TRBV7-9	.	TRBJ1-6	CASSLSWDRRPPLHF
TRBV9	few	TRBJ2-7	CASTPTGGGGTYEQYF
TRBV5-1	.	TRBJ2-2	CASSLFAGNTGELFF
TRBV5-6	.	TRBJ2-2	CASSLLAGEYTGELFF
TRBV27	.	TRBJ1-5	CASRLTGGNQPQHF
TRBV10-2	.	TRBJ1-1	CASSEGRGETEAFF
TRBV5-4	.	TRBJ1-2	CASSLAGTGYNYGYTF
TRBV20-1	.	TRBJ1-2	CSTRGRRGYTF
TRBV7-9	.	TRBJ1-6	CASSNSGVFYNSPLHF